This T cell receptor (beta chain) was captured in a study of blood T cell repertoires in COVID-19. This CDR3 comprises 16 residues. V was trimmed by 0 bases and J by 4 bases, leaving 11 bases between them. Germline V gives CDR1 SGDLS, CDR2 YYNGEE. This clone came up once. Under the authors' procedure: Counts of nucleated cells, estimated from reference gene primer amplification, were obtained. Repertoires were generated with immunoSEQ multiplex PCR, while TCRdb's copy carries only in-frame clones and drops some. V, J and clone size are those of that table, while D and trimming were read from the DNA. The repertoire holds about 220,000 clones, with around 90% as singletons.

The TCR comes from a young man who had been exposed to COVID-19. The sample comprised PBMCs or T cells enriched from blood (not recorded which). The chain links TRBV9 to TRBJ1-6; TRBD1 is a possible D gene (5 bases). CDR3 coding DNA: TGTGCCAGCAGCGTAGGGGGGACTAATTATAATTCACCCCTCCACTTT. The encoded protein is CASSVGGTNYNSPLHF.